What follows are 23 T cell receptor beta chains derived from one specimen sequenced in a study of Graves' ophthalmopathy and Graves' hyperthyroidism. Amplification of TCR beta CDR3 regions used RNA transcripts. HTBI-primed RT-PCR formed the first round, and a multiplex PCR formed the second. In TCRdb, the multiplex PCR reads were re-called with MiXCR into one record per CDR3 protein. In the table there are about 740,000 distinct CDR3 sequences, roughly 40% of which are singletons. Sequenced sample: peripheral blood. The source of these receptors is an adult man with Graves' ophthalmopathy.

This chain uses TRBV15 with TRBJ1-5; 9 positions agree with TRBD1. From germline, CDR1 is LNHNV and CDR2 YYDKDF (reference sequence). This CDR3 is built from 16 residues. The J segment lost 6 bases and the V segment lost 10 bases, leaving 16 bases of the junction unmatched. CDR3 in amino acids: CASSLGGTGSFQPQHF. The CDR3 nucleotides are TGTGCCAGCAGTTTGGGGGGGACAGGGAGCTTTCAGCCCCAGCATTTT.

This rearrangement joins TRBV7-9 to TRBJ2-7; 10 bases line up with TRBD2. This CDR3 comprises 19 residues. Germline V gene data show CDR1 as SEHNR and CDR2 as FQNEAQ (reference sequence). The trim removed 3 bases at V and 0 bases at J, leaving 14 bases unmatched. CDR3 amino acids: CASSFFLAGVPLSSYEQYF. The CDR3 bases are TGTGCCAGCAGCTTCTTCCTAGCGGGAGTACCATTAAGCTCCTACGAGCAGTACTTC.

This clonotype was observed a handful of times. The chain is built from TRBV20-1 and TRBJ2-7; D is possibly TRBD2 (5 bases). CDR1 and CDR2 from the germline V gene are DFQATT and SNEGSKA (reference sequence). The germline V and J ends were trimmed by 4 bases and 0 bases, with 7 bases remaining between them. CDR3 length equals 12 residues. The CDR3 sequence: CSAKRSSYEQYF. For the CDR3, the DNA is TGCAGTGCTAAGCGGAGCTCCTACGAGCAGTACTTC.

This clonotype was recorded many times. The rearrangement uses TRBV15 and TRBJ1-3; no definite D call. The ends were cut back, 0 bases at V and 0 bases at J, with 9 bases in the middle. The CDR3 has 16 amino acids. The germline gives CDR1 LNHNV, CDR2 YYDKDF (reference sequence). As DNA, the CDR3 is TGTGCCACCAGCAGAGATGGCGGAATCTCTGGAAACACCATATATTTT. Protein product: CATSRDGGISGNTIYF.

Remarks on this clonotype: A much larger clone lies one base from this, so it may be a read error. CDR3 in amino acids: CSVEGANGYTF. DNA of the CDR3: TGCAGCGTTGAAGGGGCGAATGGCTACACCTTC. The chain joins TRBV29-1 to TRBJ1-2, with D uncertain. The CDR3 is 11 amino acids. V shed 1 base and J shed 6 bases, with 6 bases lying between them. Germline V lookup: CDR1 SQVTM, CDR2 ANQGSEA.

This clonotype was found many times. The CDR3 nucleotides are TGTGCCAGCAGCCCACCGGTCCATGGCTACACCTTC. This gives the protein CASSPPVHGYTF. This chain links TRBV12-3 or TRBV12-4 with TRBJ1-2; D remains unclear. The CDR3 is made up of 12 amino acids. V was trimmed by 6 bases and J by 6 bases, leaving 11 bases between them.

The count of this clonotype is one. Germline and junction disagree at one end, which may indicate a read error. V and J are TRBV9 and TRBJ2-5; 9 bases are a match to TRBD2. CDR1 is SGDLS, CDR2 YYNGEE, per germline. This CDR3 is built from 13 residues. CDR3 coding DNA: TGTGCCAGTAGCGGGAGCCGCCGGGAGACCCAGTACTTC. It translates to CASSGSRRETQYF.

The chain recombines TRBV29-1 with TRBJ1-6; possibly TRBD1 for D (5 bases). Per the germline V gene, CDR1 is SQVTM and CDR2 is ANQGSEA. Trimming took 5 bases from V and 9 from J, leaving 14 bases between them. The CDR3 runs 13 residues. The CDR3 DNA is TGCAGCGTTACGGGAGATAGGGGTTCACCCCTCCACTTT. Protein sequence: CSVTGDRGSPLHF.

The chain uses TRBV10-3 and TRBJ2-5, with D possibly being TRBD2 (6 bases). CDR1 is ENHRY and CDR2 is SYGVKD in the germline V gene. The CDR3 consists of 14 residues. CDR3 protein: CATQKFGVGGTQYF. As DNA, the CDR3 is TGTGCAACTCAGAAGTTCGGGGTCGGGGGAACCCAGTACTTC.

V and J are TRBV7-8 and TRBJ1-3; D is uncertain. Germline CDR1 reads SGHVS; CDR2 reads FQNEAQ. CDR3 length: 15 amino acids. V dropped 1 base and J dropped 1 base, with 8 bases sitting between them. The CDR3 region is CASSLGAGSGNTIYF. The CDR3 DNA reads as TGTGCCAGCAGCTTAGGGGCCGGATCTGGAAACACCATATATTTT. Supplemented by reference TRBV7-8 and TRBJ1-3, the full variable domain reads GAGVSQSPRYKVAKRGQDVALRCDPISGHVSLFWYQQALGQGPEFLTYFQNEAQLDKSGLPSDRFFAERPEGSVSTLKIQRTQQEDSAVYLCASSLGAGSGNTIYFGEGSWLTVV.

The chain combines TRBV25-1 with TRBJ1-4; tentatively, D is TRBD1 (6 bases). V shed 6 bases and J shed 7 bases, with 21 bases lying between them. Germline CDR1 MGHDK, CDR2 SYGVNS. The CDR3 spans 16 residues. CDR3 nucleotide sequence: TGTGCCAGCAGCCGCCCAAAAACAGGGTTGGGTGAAAAACTGTTTTTT. This sequence encodes CASSRPKTGLGEKLFF.

This clonotype was observed once. The CDR3 DNA is TGTGCCAGCAGCGTAGGGCAGACCAACGTCCTGACTTTC. It translates to CASSVGQTNVLTF. V is TRBV9 and J is TRBJ2-6; D is unresolved. CDR3 size: 13 residues. The germline V gene has CDR1 SGDLS and CDR2 YYNGEE. V lost 0 bases and J lost 8, with 6 bases in between.

The chain carries TRBV20-1 and TRBJ2-7; TRBD2 matches 16 bases. This CDR3 has 15 residues. With V trimmed by 5 bases and J by 4 bases, 5 bases remained unmatched. Germline V gives CDR1 DFQATT, CDR2 SNEGSKA (reference sequence). CDR3 nucleotides: TGCAGTGCTGAGGGACTAGCGGGAGGGAATTACGAGCAGTACTTC. The encoded protein is CSAEGLAGGNYEQYF.

This clonotype showed up just a few times. V gene TRBV5-7 combines with J gene TRBJ2-7; 7 positions match TRBD2. TRBV5-7 is sorted into the ORF group, with uncertain function. With V trimmed by 4 bases and J by 1 base, 5 bases remained unmatched. The CDR3 has 14 amino acids. The CDR3 coding sequence is TGTGCCAGCAGCCCCGGGACTACTTCCTACGAGCAGTACTTC. Translated, it gives CASSPGTTSYEQYF.

The rearrangement uses TRBV19 and TRBJ2-6; D is uncertain. CDR3 length: 15 residues. The V gene's germline CDR1 is LNHDA and CDR2 SQIVND (reference sequence). V lost 5 bases, J lost 4 bases, and 12 bases lay in between. The CDR3 loop reads CASSYIGSGANVLTF. Here the CDR3 DNA reads TGTGCCAGTAGTTACATTGGATCCGGGGCCAACGTCCTGACTTTC.

The chain is built from TRBV2 and TRBJ1-4; no definite D call. This CDR3 is built from 13 residues. The V gene's germline CDR1 is SNHLY and CDR2 FYNNEI. Trimming removed 10 bases from V and 7 bases from J, with 16 bases in between. The CDR3 region is CAIQYRPGEKLFF. Written as DNA, the CDR3 is TGTGCCATACAATACAGACCGGGTGAAAAACTGTTTTTT.

Comments on this clonotype: With a much larger clone just one base away, this may be a read error. The chain is built from TRBV12-3 or TRBV12-4 and TRBJ1-3; no clear D gene. Trimming stripped 4 bases from V and 14 bases from J, with 9 bases between. The CDR3 consists of 10 residues. CDR3 region: CASSSGHLYF. CDR3 sequence (DNA): TGTGCCAGCAGTTCCGGGCACCTATATTTT.

This clonotype was recorded at least ten times. The chain carries TRBV11-2 and TRBJ2-7; TRBD2 agrees at 8 bases. The junction had 9 bases not matched to a gene; V was cut back by 5 bases and J by 3 bases. The CDR3 loop spans 15 amino acids. CDR1 SGHAT and CDR2 FQNNGV come from the germline V gene. The CDR3 loop is CASSPLSGTSYEQYF. In DNA form, the CDR3 reads TGTGCCAGCAGCCCCTTATCCGGGACTAGCTACGAGCAGTACTTC.

This clonotype was seen a few times. V gene TRBV25-1 combines with J gene TRBJ1-4; 7 nucleotides line up with TRBD1. Germline CDR1 is MGHDK and CDR2 is SYGVNS. CDR3 size: 14 residues. V trimming: 6 bases; J trimming: 3 bases; junction bases outside the gene matches: 4. The CDR3 DNA reads TGTGCCAGCAGGCGACAGGGCCCTAATGAAAAACTGTTTTTT. It specifies CASRRQGPNEKLFF.

The table lists this clonotype with many counts. The J gene is TRBJ1-1, the V gene TRBV13; D gene unclear. Germline V gene sequence: CDR1 PRHDT, CDR2 FYEKMQ (reference sequence). CDR3 length equals 13 residues. Trimming pared 5 bases from V and 3 bases from J, leaving 10 bases between. CDR3 residues: CASSGRADTEAFF. In nucleotides, the CDR3 is TGTGCCAGCAGCGGGCGGGCTGACACTGAAGCTTTCTTT.

The V and J genes are TRBV11-2 and TRBJ1-5, with a possible D match to TRBD1 (6 bases). V was trimmed by 5 bases and J by 8 bases, leaving 10 bases between them. Germline V CDR1 and CDR2: SGHAT, FQNNGV. The CDR3 sequence is 12 residues long. The CDR3 loop reads CASSRKGEPQHF. For the CDR3, the DNA is TGTGCCAGCAGCCGCAAGGGGGAGCCCCAGCATTTT.

The chain joins TRBV28 to TRBJ1-5, with D possibly being TRBD1 (5 bases). CDR1 is MDHEN and CDR2 is SYDVKM in the germline V gene. This CDR3 region has 13 residues. The V and J ends lost 5 bases and 6 bases respectively, with 11 bases between them. CDR3 coding DNA: TGTGCCAGCAGTGATAGGGGAGTTCAGCCCCAGCATTTT. Its protein product is CASSDRGVQPQHF.

The chain links TRBV14 to TRBJ1-1; no clear D. CDR3 length equals 15 residues. CDR1 is SGHDN and CDR2 is FVKESK in the germline V gene. Trimming removed 3 bases at V and 1 base at J, with 12 bases between. Written as DNA, the CDR3 is TGTGCCAGCAGCCAGGTCACCGGGGAGAACACTGAAGCTTTCTTT. Its translation: CASSQVTGENTEAFF.